This T cell receptor beta chain was retrieved from a study of T cells in Graves' hyperthyroidism and ophthalmopathy. This CDR3 contains 13 residues. Germline V gene lookup returns CDR1 DFQATT and CDR2 SNEGSKA (reference sequence). The V end lost 0 bases, the J end lost 4 bases, and 9 bases lay between the germline ends. Hyperthyroidism in the patients, aged 18 to 65, was newly diagnosed and under 2 months in duration. Template material for amplifying TCR beta CDR3 regions consisted of RNA transcripts. First-round RT-PCR targeting the TCR CDR3 was performed with the HTBI primer set. TCRdb independently ran MiXCR on the multiplex PCR reads; one entry per CDR3 protein. The sample consists of almost 600,000 distinct CDR3 sequences, more than 45% of them appearing once.

V and J are TRBV20-1 and TRBJ1-2; D gene ambiguous. This clonotype originated in a woman aged 18-30 years with Graves' hyperthyroidism. The sample consisted of peripheral blood or thyroid tissue (not recorded which). The CDR3 loop is CSARDLGSYGYTF. Here the CDR3 DNA reads TGCAGTGCTAGAGATTTGGGGAGCTATGGCTACACCTTC.